This TCR beta chain was identified in a study of blood T cell repertoires in COVID-19. The overall study: COVID-19 samples from acute and convalescent phases originated in the United States, Italy and Spain. T cells, B-cell-depleted T cells, or PBMCs supplied cDNA or gDNA.

V lost 1 base, J lost 3 bases, and 14 bases stayed unmatched. The germline CDR1 and CDR2 sequences are LGHNA and YNFKEQ. The CDR3 runs to 20 residues. This clone is a singleton in its sample. Original data processing: The assay estimated nucleated cells by amplifying reference gene primers. Profiled with immunoSEQ multiplex PCR; TCRdb holds only in-frame clones, not every one. V and J calls plus clone size are reproduced from that table; the DNA served to infer D and trimming. The sample yields around 110,000 clones, over 80% seen once. This sequence was found in a woman in her twenties or thirties with acute or convalescent COVID-19. The source material was peripheral blood. This sequence joins TRBV4-2 and TRBJ2-3, with 12 bases identical to TRBD2. For the CDR3, the DNA is TGTGCCAGCAGCCAAGCCCTAGCGGGGGGGCGTCAGAGAACTACAGATACGCAGTATTTT. Protein: CASSQALAGGRQRTTDTQYF.